Following are 14 T cell receptor beta chains from one sample sequenced in a study of Graves' ophthalmopathy and Graves' hyperthyroidism. RNA transcripts were the template, and TCR beta CDR3 regions were amplified from them. The first-round RT-PCR employed HTBI primers together with the Qiagen OneStep RT-PCR kit. A multiplex PCR was then performed as the second round. Via MiXCR, TCRdb re-called the multiplex PCR reads, giving one row per CDR3 protein. The table records hundreds of thousands of distinct CDR3 sequences, more than 20% of them present only once. Sequenced: peripheral blood. The receptors were gathered from a woman younger than 30 with stable Graves' hyperthyroidism.

At least ten counts were recorded for this clonotype. V and J are TRBV6-2 or TRBV6-3 and TRBJ1-6, with TRBD1 as a possible D gene (5 bases). The length of the CDR3 is 14 residues. The V and J ends lost 7 bases and 9 bases respectively, with 16 bases between them. Per germline, CDR1 MNHEY and CDR2 SVGEGT. In nucleotides, the CDR3 is TGTGCCAGCAACCGAGGGGAAGGGACTTCACCCCTCCACTTT. Translation: CASNRGEGTSPLHF.

Only a few counts were recorded for this clonotype. This chain links TRBV30 with TRBJ2-4; D call uncertain. Trimming took 2 bases from V and 12 from J, leaving 20 bases between them. This CDR3 is 14 amino acids long. From germline, CDR1 is GTSNPN and CDR2 SVGIG (reference sequence). The CDR3 bases are TGTGCCTGGAGTAGTCTTACCTCCTTCCGGAATCAGTACTTC. The encoded protein is CAWSSLTSFRNQYF. The whole variable domain, filled in from reference TRBV30 and TRBJ2-4, reads SQTIHQWPATLVQPVGSPLSLECTVEGTSNPNLYWYRQAAGRGLQLLFYSVGIGQISSEVPQNLSASRPQDRQFILSSKKLLLSDSGFYLCAWSSLTSFRNQYFGAGTRLSVL.

This clonotype was counted only a few times. The chain has TRBV19 and TRBJ1-1; D is unclear. The CDR3 covers 13 residues. CDR1 is LNHDA and CDR2 is SQIVND in the germline V gene (reference sequence). The V end was cut by 3 bases, the J end by 2 bases, with 7 bases between. In DNA, the CDR3 is TGTGCCAGTAGTATTTGGGGAAACACTGAAGCTTTCTTT. The encoded protein is CASSIWGNTEAFF. Using reference TRBV19 and TRBJ1-1 for the parts outside the CDR3, the full variable domain is DGGITQSPKYLFRKEGQNVTLSCEQNLNHDAMYWYRQDPGQGLRLIYYSQIVNDFQKGDIAEGYSVSREKKESFPLTVTSAQKNPTAFYLCASSIWGNTEAFFGQGTRLTVV.

This clonotype was observed at least ten times. The rearrangement uses TRBV12-3 or TRBV12-4 and TRBJ1-1; D is unresolved. The CDR3 spans 14 residues. V was shortened by 5 bases and J by 3 bases, with 13 bases between the two germline ends. The CDR3 sequence: CASSPRVRDTEAFF. The DNA for the CDR3 is TGTGCCAGCAGTCCTAGGGTCCGGGACACTGAAGCTTTCTTT.

This clonotype was seen ten or more times. The chain uses TRBV10-1 and TRBJ2-7; D perhaps matches TRBD1 (7 bases). V lost 6 bases and J lost 3, with 18 bases in between. The CDR3 spans 15 residues. Germline CDR1 WNHNN, CDR2 SYGVQD (reference sequence). The CDR3 DNA reads as TGCGCCAGCAGCGACGGTGACAGGGACTTCTACGAGCAGTACTTC. Translating gives CASSDGDRDFYEQYF.

The chain is built from TRBV27 and TRBJ1-1; TRBD1 aligns across 9 bases. Germline trimming cut 2 bases from V and 5 bases from J; bases unmatched to any gene: 3. This CDR3 has 14 amino acids. Per the germline V gene, CDR1 is MNHEY and CDR2 is SMNVEV (reference sequence). The CDR3 DNA follows: TGTGCCAGCAGTTTACGGGGACAGGGTACTGAAGCTTTCTTT. Its translation: CASSLRGQGTEAFF.

This clonotype was counted ten times or more. The chain uses TRBV12-3 or TRBV12-4 and TRBJ2-7; 12 nucleotides align to TRBD2. CDR3 length: 16 residues. V lost 5 bases to trimming and J lost 0 bases; unmatched junction nucleotides: 5. CDR3 coding DNA: TGTGCCAGCAGTCCGTGGGGACTAGCGGGCTCCTACGAGCAGTACTTC. Translated, it gives CASSPWGLAGSYEQYF.

The CDR3 spells CASSLKRVGAYEQYF. The CDR3, as DNA: TGTGCCAGCAGTTTGAAGCGGGTGGGGGCCTACGAGCAGTACTTC. The chain uses TRBV28 and TRBJ2-7, with D perhaps matching TRBD2 (6 bases). With 3 bases removed from V and 2 bases from J, the gap between germline ends came to 14 bases. There are 15 residues in the CDR3. Germline lookup yields CDR1 MDHEN and CDR2 SYDVKM. The full variable domain, completed using reference TRBV28 and TRBJ2-7, is DVKVTQSSRYLVKRTGEKVFLECVQDMDHENMFWYRQDPGLGLRLIYFSYDVKMKEKGDIPEGYSVSREKKERFSLILESASTNQTSMYLCASSLKRVGAYEQYFGPGTRLTVT.

This clonotype was found a few times. The V gene is TRBV28, the J gene TRBJ1-6, with D uncertain. Germline V gene sequence: CDR1 MDHEN, CDR2 SYDVKM. The length of the CDR3 is 11 residues. The V gene lost 5 bases and the J gene lost 16 bases, with 12 bases spanning the gap. The CDR3 is CASSRGQRLHF. The CDR3 DNA sequence: TGTGCCAGCAGTCGTGGGCAGAGGCTCCACTTT.

This clonotype was seen repeatedly, ten times or more. This chain uses TRBV29-1 with TRBJ2-7; D is undetermined. The CDR3 runs 14 residues. Germline values: CDR1 SQVTM, CDR2 ANQGSEA. The V gene lost 3 bases and the J gene lost 4 bases, with 16 bases spanning the gap. CDR3 DNA sequence: TGCAGCGTTGATGGGCAATCCGCCCCTTACGAGCAGTACTTC. Translating it yields CSVDGQSAPYEQYF.

This clonotype was picked up many times. V usage is TRBV28 and J usage is TRBJ1-5, with D perhaps TRBD1 (6 bases). This CDR3 region has 13 residues. Germline V lookup: CDR1 MDHEN, CDR2 SYDVKM. V lost 11 bases and J lost 6, with 17 bases in between. The CDR3 nucleotides read TGTGCCGCTCACCGAACAGGGTCTCAGCCCCAGCATTTT. This encodes CAAHRTGSQPQHF.

J is TRBJ1-2 and V is TRBV28, with D uncertain. The germline gives CDR1 MDHEN, CDR2 SYDVKM. V was trimmed by 0 bases and J by 4 bases, leaving 12 bases between them. This CDR3 is built from 15 residues. For the CDR3, the DNA is TGTGCCAGCAGTTTATGGGCAAATGATCCCTATGGCTACACCTTC. Protein product: CASSLWANDPYGYTF.

This clonotype occurred many times. V gene TRBV29-1 combines with J gene TRBJ2-5, with a weak D call TRBD2 (5 bases). The V end lost 4 bases, the J end lost 1 base, and 10 bases lay between the germline ends. The CDR3 is 13 residues long. Germline V CDR1 and CDR2: SQVTM, ANQGSEA. The CDR3 DNA reads as TGCAGCGTTGTTTGGAGCGGCCAAGAGACCCAGTACTTC. This encodes CSVVWSGQETQYF.

This clonotype showed up many times. The chain links TRBV28 to TRBJ1-5, with 9 nucleotides matching TRBD1. The trim removed 5 bases at V and 4 bases at J, leaving 12 bases unmatched. Germline CDR1 reads MDHEN; CDR2 reads SYDVKM. The CDR3 totals 17 residues. The CDR3 bases are TGTGCCAGCAGTCTATTTACCGGACAGGGGCGAAATCAGCCCCAGCATTTT. Amino acid sequence: CASSLFTGQGRNQPQHF.